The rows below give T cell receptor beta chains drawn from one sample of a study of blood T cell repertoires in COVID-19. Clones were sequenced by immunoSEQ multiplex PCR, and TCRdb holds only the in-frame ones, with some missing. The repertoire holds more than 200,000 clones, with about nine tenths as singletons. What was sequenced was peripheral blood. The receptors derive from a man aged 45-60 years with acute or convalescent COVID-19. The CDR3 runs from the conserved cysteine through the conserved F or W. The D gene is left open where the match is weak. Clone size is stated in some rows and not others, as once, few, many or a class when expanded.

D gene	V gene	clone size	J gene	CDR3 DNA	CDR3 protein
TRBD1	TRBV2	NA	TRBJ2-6	TGTGCCAGCAGTGAAGTCGGACAGGGGGCCGGGGCCAACGTCCTGACTTTC	CASSEVGQGAGANVLTF
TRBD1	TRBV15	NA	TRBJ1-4	TGTGCCACCAGCCCCTGGACAGGGGTGCGTGAAAAACTGTTTTTT	CATSPWTGVREKLFF
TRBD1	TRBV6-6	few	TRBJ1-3	TGTGCCAGCAGTACCCCGGACAGGTCGGCTGGAAACACCATATATTTT	CASSTPDRSAGNTIYF
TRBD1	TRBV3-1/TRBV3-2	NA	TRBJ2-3	TGTGCCAGCAGCCAAGCCGGGACAGGGGGCACAGATACGCAGTATTTT	CASSQAGTGGTDTQYF
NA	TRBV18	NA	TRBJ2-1	TGTGCCAGCTCACCAAGAGGGGGAGACAATGAGCAGTTCTTC	CASSPRGGDNEQFF
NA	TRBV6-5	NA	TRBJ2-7	TGTGCCAGTTTGTCCGGGAGCTCCTACGAGCAGTACTTC	CASLSGSSYEQYF
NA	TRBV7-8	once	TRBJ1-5	TGTGCCAGCAGCTTAACCAGGGCGGAGCCCCAGCATTTT	CASSLTRAEPQHF
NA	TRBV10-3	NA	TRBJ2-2	TGTGCCATCAGTGCCGGACAATCGAACACCGGGGAGCTGTTTTTT	CAISAGQSNTGELFF
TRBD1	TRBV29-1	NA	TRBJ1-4	TGCAGCGTTGAAGAGGGACAGGGTCGTGAAAAACTGTTTTTT	CSVEEGQGREKLFF
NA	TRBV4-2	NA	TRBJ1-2	TGTGCCAGCAGCCAAGATGGGGGCCCGTACTATGGCTACACCTTC	CASSQDGGPYYGYTF
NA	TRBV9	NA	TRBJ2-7	TGTGCCAGCAGCATCCTTCCAGCGAGCTCCTACGAGCAGTACTTC	CASSILPASSYEQYF
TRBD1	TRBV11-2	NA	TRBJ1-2	TGTGCCAGCAGCTCACAGGGGGAGGGCTACACCTTC	CASSSQGEGYTF
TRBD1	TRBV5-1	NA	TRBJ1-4	TGCGCCAGCAGCTCTCTACAGGGGGAAAAACTGTTTTTT	CASSSLQGEKLFF
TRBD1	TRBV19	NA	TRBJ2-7	TGTGCCAGTACCAAAACCCGGGACAGTTTATACGAGCAGTACTTC	CASTKTRDSLYEQYF
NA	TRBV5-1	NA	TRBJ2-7	TGCGCCAGCAGCTTGGCGTCCGGGACAAACACCTACGAGCAGTACTTC	CASSLASGTNTYEQYF
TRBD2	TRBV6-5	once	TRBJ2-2	TGTGCCAGCAGAGCGGGGGCGGGGCCCGGGGAGCTGTTTTTT	CASRAGAGPGELFF
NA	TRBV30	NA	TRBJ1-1	TGTGCCTCTAAACCCCAGCCGACACTTGAAGCTTTCTTT	CASKPQPTLEAFF
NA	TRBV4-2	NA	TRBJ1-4	TGTGCCAGCAGCCAAGCATCCGGATGGGGACTGAATGAAAAACTGTTTTTT	CASSQASGWGLNEKLFF